This TCR beta chain was sequenced for a study of OX40 agonist ivuxolimab in advanced cancers. About the research overall: Cancers in dose escalation were hepatocellular, melanoma, renal cell and head and neck. Patients with prior anti-PD-1, anti-PD-L1 or anti-CTLA-4 therapy were eligible; roughly 40% had some.

V shed 7 bases, J shed 2 bases, and the junction held 4 bases outside the gene matches. The CDR3 has 12 amino acids. CDR1 is SQVTM, CDR2 ANQGSEA, per germline. Here immunoSEQ multiplex PCR was the method, and the copy in TCRdb shows in-frame clones only, minus some. The sample lists around 80,000 clones; approximately 91% were seen once. There are a few counts of this clone. The antigen is not known. Study-wide findings and caveats: Individuals who were partial responders at 0.1-3.0 mg/kg had clonal expansion that ranked among the lowest.

This material consisted of CD4+ or CD8+ T cells sorted from blood, taken in a trial of the OX40 agonist ivuxolimab. The V and J genes are TRBV29-1 and TRBJ1-2, with TRBD1 identical over 7 bases. This clonotype was obtained from an adult with an advanced solid tumor such as melanoma, head and neck, liver or kidney cancer. This CDR3 is CSASGGNYGYTF. As DNA, the CDR3 is TGCAGCGCTTCAGGGGGGAACTATGGCTACACCTTC.